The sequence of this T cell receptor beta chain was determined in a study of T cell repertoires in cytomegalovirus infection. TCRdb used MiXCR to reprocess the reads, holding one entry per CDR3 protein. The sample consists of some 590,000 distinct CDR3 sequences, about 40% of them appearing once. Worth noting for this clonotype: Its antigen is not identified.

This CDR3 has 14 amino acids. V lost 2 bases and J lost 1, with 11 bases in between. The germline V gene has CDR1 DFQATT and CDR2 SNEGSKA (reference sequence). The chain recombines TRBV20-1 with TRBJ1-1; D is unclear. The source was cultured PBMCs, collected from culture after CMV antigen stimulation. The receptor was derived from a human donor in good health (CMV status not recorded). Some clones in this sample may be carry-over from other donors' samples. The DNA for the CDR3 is TGCAGTGCTAGAATTGGGCCCCCGAACACTGAAGCTTTCTTT. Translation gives CSARIGPPNTEAFF.